A few counts support the clone carrying this T cell receptor beta chain. What it binds is not known. These data originate in a study of cytomegalovirus exposure and HLA in healthy donors. The PCR made use of 60 Vbeta and 13 Jbeta primers. TCRdb's copy holds only in-frame clones and misses some; the assay was immunoSEQ multiplex PCR. The sample has 150,000 to 200,000 clones, approximately 71% seen once; the top ten hold about 11%. Study observations and caveats: The study recorded 150 to 200 TCR beta chains that were cytomegalovirus-associated. For most TCR sequences rarity was the rule, although some public TCRs occurred in many donors. TCR beta sequences reportedly predicted the HLA-A and HLA-B alleles of most subjects accurately.

Sample: PBMCs. The TCR originated in a young man in good health and CMV-seropositive.

The CDR3 DNA reads as TGTGCCAGCAGTTTCGGACAGAACTTATATTCTGGGGCCAACGTCCTGACTTTC. The encoded protein is CASSFGQNLYSGANVLTF. The chain employs TRBV5-4 and TRBJ2-6, with D perhaps matching TRBD1 (6 bases). From germline, CDR1 is SGHNT and CDR2 YYREEE (reference sequence). Trimming stripped 5 bases from V and 1 base from J, with 19 bases between. This CDR3 region has 18 residues.